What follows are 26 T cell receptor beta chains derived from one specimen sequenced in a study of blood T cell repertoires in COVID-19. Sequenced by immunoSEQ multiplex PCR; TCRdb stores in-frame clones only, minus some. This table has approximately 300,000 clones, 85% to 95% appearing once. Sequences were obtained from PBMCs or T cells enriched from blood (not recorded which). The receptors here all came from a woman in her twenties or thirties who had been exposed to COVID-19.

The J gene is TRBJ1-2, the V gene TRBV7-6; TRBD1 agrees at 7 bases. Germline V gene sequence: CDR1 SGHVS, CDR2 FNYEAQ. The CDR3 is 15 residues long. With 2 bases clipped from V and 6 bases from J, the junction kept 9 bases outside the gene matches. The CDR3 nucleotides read TGTGCCAGCAGCTTAAGACAGGGTGAGGTTAATGGCTACACCTTC. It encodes CASSLRQGEVNGYTF.

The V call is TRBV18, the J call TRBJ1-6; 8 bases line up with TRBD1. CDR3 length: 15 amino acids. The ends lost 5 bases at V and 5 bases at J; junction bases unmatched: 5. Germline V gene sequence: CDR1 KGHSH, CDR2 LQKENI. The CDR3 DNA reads TGTGCCAGCTCATCGGACAGGGCGAATAATTCACCCCTCCACTTT. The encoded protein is CASSSDRANNSPLHF.

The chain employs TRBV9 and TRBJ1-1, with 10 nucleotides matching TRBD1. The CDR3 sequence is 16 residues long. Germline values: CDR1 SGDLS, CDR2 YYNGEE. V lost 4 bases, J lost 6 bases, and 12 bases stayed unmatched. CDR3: CASSLQKGTGASEAFF. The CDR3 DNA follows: TGTGCCAGCAGCCTACAAAAGGGGACAGGGGCATCTGAAGCTTTCTTT.

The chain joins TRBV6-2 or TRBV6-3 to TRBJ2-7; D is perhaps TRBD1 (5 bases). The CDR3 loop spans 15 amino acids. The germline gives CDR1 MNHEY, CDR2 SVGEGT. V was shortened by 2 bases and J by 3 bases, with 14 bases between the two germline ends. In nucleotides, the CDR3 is TGTGCCAGCAGTTACGTGGGCAGGGTAAACTACGAGCAGTACTTC. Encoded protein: CASSYVGRVNYEQYF.

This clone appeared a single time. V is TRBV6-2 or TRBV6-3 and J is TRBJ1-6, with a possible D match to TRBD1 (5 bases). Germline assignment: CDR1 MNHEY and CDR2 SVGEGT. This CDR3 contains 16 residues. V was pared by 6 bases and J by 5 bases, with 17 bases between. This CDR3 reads CASSRPGLDNNSPLHF. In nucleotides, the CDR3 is TGTGCCAGCAGCCGACCGGGCCTGGACAATAATTCACCCCTCCACTTT.

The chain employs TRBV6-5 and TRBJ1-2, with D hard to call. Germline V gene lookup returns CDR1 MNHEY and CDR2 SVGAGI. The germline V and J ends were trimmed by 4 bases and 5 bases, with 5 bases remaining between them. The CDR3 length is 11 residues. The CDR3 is CASSSLYGYTF. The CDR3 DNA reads TGTGCCAGCAGTTCCCTATATGGCTACACCTTC.

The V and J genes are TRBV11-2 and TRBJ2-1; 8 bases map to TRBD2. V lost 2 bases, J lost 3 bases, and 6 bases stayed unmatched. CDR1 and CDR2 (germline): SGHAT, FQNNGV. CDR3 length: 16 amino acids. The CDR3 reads CASSLSSGAFYNEQFF. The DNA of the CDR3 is TGTGCCAGCAGCTTAAGTAGCGGGGCTTTCTACAATGAGCAGTTCTTC.

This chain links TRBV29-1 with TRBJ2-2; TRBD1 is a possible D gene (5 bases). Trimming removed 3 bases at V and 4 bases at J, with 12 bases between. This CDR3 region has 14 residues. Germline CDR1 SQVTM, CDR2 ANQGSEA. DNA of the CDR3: TGCAGCGTTGACCTCCAGGGCGTCACCGGGGAGCTGTTTTTT. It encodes CSVDLQGVTGELFF.

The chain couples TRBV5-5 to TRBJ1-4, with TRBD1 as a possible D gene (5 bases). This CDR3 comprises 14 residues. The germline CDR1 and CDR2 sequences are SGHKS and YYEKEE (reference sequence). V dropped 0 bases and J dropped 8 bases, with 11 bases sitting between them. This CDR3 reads CASSLDQGGEKLFF. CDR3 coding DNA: TGTGCCAGCAGCTTGGACCAGGGCGGCGAAAAACTGTTTTTT.

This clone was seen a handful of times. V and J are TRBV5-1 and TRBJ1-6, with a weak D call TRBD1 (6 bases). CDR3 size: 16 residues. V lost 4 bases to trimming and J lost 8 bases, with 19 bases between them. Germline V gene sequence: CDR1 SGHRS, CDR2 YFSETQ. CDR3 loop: CASSTGQSEPYSPLHF. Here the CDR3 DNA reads TGCGCCAGCAGCACGGGACAATCAGAACCCTATTCACCCCTCCACTTT.

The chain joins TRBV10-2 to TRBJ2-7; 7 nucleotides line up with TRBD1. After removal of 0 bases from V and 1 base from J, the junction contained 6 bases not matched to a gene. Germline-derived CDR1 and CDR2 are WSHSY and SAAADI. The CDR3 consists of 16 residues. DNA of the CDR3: TGCGCCAGCAGTGAGTCGGCAAGGGGGCGATCCTACGAGCAGTACTTC. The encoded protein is CASSESARGRSYEQYF.

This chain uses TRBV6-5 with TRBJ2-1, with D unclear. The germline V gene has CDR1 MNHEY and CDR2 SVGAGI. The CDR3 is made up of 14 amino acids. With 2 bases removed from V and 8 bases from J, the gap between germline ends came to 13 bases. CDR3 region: CASSYRVRFYEQFF. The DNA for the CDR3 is TGTGCCAGCAGTTACCGGGTTAGATTTTATGAGCAGTTCTTC.

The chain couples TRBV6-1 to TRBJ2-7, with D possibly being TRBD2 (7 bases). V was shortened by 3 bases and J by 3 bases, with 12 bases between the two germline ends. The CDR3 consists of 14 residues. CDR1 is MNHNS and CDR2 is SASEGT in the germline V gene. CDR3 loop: CASSDPGEGYEQYF. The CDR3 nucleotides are TGTGCCAGCAGTGATCCAGGGGAGGGCTACGAGCAGTACTTC.

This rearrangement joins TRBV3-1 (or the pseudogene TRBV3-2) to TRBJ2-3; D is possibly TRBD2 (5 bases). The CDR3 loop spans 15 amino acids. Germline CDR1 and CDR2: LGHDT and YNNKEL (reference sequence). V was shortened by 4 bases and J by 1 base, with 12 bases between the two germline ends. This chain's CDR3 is CASSPSWRGTDTQYF. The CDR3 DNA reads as TGTGCCAGCAGCCCGAGCTGGCGGGGCACAGATACGCAGTATTTT.

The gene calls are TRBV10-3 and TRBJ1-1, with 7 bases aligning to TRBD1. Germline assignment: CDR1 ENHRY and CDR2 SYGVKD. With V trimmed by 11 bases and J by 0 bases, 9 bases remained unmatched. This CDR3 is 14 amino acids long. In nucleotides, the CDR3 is TGTGCCTCCAAGGGGGCAGACTTGAACACTGAAGCTTTCTTT. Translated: CASKGADLNTEAFF.

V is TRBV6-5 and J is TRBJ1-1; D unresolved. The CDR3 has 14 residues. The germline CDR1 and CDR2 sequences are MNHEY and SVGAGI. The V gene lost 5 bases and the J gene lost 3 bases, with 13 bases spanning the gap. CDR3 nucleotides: TGTGCCAGCAGTCTTTATTTGGGAGACACTGAAGCTTTCTTT. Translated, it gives CASSLYLGDTEAFF.

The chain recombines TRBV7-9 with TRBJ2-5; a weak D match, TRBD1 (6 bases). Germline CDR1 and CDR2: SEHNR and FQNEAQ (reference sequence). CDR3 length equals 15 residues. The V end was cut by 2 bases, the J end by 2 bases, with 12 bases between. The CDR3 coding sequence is TGTGCCAGCAGCTTAACGGGACACCAACAAGAGACCCAGTACTTC. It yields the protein CASSLTGHQQETQYF.

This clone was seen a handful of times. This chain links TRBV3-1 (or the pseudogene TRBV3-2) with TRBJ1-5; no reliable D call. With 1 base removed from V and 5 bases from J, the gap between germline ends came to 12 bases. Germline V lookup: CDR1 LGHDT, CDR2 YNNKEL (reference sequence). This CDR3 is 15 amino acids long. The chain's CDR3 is CASSQGNSPYQPQHF. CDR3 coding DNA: TGTGCCAGCAGCCAAGGTAACAGCCCTTATCAGCCCCAGCATTTT.

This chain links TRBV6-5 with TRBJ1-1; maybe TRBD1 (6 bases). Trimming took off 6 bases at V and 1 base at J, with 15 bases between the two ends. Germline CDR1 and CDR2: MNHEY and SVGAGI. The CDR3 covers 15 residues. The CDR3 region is CASSTGWGSNTEAFF. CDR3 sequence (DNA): TGTGCCAGCAGCACAGGGTGGGGGTCGAACACTGAAGCTTTCTTT.

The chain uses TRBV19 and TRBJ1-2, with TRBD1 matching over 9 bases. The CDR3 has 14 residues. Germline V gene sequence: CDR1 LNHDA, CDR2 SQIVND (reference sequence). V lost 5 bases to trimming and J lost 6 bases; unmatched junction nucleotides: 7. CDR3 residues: CASSLQGALDGYTF. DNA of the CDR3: TGTGCCAGTAGTTTACAGGGGGCGCTGGATGGCTACACCTTC.

The CDR3 sequence is CASSMGLQGLGQPQHF. CDR3 nucleotide sequence: TGTGCCAGTAGTATGGGATTACAGGGTCTAGGTCAGCCCCAGCATTTT. This rearrangement joins TRBV19 to TRBJ1-5, with D possibly TRBD1 on 6 matching bases. The ends were cut back, 3 bases at V and 6 bases at J, with 18 bases in the middle. CDR1 and CDR2 from the germline V gene are LNHDA and SQIVND (reference sequence). The CDR3 extends over 16 amino acids.

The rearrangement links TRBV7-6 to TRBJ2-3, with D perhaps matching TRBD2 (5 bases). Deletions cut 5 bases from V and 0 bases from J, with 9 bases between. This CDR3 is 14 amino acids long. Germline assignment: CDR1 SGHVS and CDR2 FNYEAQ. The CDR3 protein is CASSLRRSTDTQYF. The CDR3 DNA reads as TGTGCCAGCAGCCTGAGGAGGAGCACAGATACGCAGTATTTT.

The CDR3 region is CASSLDGSDQPQHF. CDR3 coding DNA: TGCGCCAGCAGCTTGGATGGCAGTGATCAGCCCCAGCATTTT. The chain has TRBV5-1 and TRBJ1-5; D is unclear. Trimming took 0 bases from V and 5 from J, leaving 9 bases between them. This CDR3 has 14 amino acids. Germline assignment: CDR1 SGHRS and CDR2 YFSETQ.

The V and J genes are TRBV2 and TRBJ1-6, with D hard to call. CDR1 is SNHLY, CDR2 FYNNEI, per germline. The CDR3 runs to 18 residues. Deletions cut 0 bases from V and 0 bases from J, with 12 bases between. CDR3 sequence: CASSEARPGSSYNSPLHF. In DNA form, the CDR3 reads TGTGCCAGCAGTGAAGCCCGTCCAGGAAGCTCCTATAATTCACCCCTCCACTTT.

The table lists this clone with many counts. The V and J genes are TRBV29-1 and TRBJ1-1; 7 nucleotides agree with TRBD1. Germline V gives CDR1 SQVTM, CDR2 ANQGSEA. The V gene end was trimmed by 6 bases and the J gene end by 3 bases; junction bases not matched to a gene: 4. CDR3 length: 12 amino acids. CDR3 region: CSVPTGDTEAFF. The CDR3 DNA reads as TGCAGCGTCCCAACAGGGGACACTGAAGCTTTCTTT.

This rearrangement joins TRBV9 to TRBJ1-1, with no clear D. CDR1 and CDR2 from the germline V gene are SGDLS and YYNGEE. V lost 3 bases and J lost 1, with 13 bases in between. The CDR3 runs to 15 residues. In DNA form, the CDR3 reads TGTGCCAGCAGCGCGCACACCGACACGAACACTGAAGCTTTCTTT. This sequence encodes CASSAHTDTNTEAFF.